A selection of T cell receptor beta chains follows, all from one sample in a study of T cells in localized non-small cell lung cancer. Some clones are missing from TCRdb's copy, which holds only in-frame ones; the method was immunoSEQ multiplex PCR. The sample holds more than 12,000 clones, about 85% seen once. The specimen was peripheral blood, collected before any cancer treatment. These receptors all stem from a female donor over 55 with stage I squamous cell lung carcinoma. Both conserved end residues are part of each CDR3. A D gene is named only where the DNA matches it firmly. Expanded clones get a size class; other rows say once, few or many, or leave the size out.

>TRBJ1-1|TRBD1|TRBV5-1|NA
CASSGRDSFEAFF
TGCGCCAGCAGCGGCCGGGACAGCTTTGAAGCTTTCTTT
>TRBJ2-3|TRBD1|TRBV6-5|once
CASSLQGWSTDTQYF
TGTGCCAGCTCATTACAGGGGTGGAGTACAGATACGCAGTATTTT
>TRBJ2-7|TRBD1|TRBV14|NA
CASSRDRGPYEQYF
TGTGCCAGCAGCCGGGACAGGGGGCCGTACGAGCAGTACTTC
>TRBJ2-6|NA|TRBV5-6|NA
CASSPLLFSGANVLTF
TGTGCCAGCAGCCCCCTGTTGTTCTCTGGGGCCAACGTCCTGACTTTC
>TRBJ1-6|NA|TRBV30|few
CAWSTENSPLHF
TGTGCCTGGAGCACGGAGAATTCACCCCTCCACTTT
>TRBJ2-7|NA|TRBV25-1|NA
CASSPDLPGRGYEQYF
TGTGCCAGCAGTCCGGATCTACCGGGACGAGGCTACGAGCAGTACTTC
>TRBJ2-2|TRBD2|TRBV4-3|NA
CASSQGSVAGGNTGELFF
TGCGCCAGCAGCCAAGGGTCGGTAGCGGGGGGTAACACCGGGGAGCTGTTTTTT
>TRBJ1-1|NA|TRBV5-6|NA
CASSSDTGRAEAFF
TGTGCCAGCAGCTCAGACACAGGTAGAGCTGAAGCTTTCTTT
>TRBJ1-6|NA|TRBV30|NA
CAWKPGQPNSPLHF
TGTGCCTGGAAACCCGGACAACCTAATTCACCCCTCCACTTT
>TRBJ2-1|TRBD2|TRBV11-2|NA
CASSSSAGVYNEQFF
TGTGCCAGCAGTTCCTCAGCGGGGGTCTACAATGAGCAGTTCTTC
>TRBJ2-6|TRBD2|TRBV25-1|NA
CASSPLSGRHPGANVLTF
TGTGCCAGCAGTCCCCTTAGCGGGAGGCACCCTGGGGCCAACGTCCTGACTTTC
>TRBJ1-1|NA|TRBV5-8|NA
CASIRIGETEAFF
TGTGCCAGCATCCGGATCGGGGAGACTGAAGCTTTCTTT
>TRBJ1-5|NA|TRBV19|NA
CASRSRTLGNQPQHF
TGTGCCAGTAGATCGAGGACACTGGGCAATCAGCCCCAGCATTTT
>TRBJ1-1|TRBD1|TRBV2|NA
CASSSGTGIDTEAFF
TGTGCCAGCAGTTCGGGGACAGGGATAGATACTGAAGCTTTCTTT
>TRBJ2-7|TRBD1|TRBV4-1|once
CASSQVFPGQPPPEQYF
TGCGCCAGCAGCCAAGTATTTCCGGGACAGCCCCCCCCGGAGCAGTACTTC
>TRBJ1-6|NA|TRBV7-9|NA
CASSYDRNSPLHF
TGTGCCAGCAGCTATGACAGAAATTCACCCCTCCACTTT
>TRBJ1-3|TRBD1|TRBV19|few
CASSSTGTGNGNTIYF
TGTGCCAGTAGTTCCACCGGGACAGGGAACGGAAACACCATATATTTT